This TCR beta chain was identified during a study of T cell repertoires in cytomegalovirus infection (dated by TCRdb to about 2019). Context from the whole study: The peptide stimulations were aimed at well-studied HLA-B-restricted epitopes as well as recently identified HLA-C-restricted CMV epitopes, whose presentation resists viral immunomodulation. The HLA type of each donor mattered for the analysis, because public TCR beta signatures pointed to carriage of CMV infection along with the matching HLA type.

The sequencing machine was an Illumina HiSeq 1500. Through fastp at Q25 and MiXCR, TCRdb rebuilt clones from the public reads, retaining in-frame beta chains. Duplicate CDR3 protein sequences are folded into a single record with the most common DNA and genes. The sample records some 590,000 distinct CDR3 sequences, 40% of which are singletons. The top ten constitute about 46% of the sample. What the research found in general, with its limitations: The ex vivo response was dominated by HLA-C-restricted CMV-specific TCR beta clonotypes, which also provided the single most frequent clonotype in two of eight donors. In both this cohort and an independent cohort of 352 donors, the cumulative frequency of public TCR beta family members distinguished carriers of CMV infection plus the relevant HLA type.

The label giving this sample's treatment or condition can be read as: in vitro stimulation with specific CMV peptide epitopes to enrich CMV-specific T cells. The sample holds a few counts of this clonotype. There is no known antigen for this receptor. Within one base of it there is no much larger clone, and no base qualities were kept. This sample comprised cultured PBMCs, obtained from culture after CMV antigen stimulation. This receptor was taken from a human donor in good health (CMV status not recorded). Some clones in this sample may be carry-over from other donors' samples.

The encoded CDR3 is CASSMLVTGLHNEQFF. Read as DNA, the sequence is TGTGCCAGTAGTATGCTCGTGACGGGTCTGCACAATGAGCAGTTCTTC. The rearrangement joined TRBV19 to TRBJ2-1; a confident D gene designation cannot be given. CDR1 and CDR2, per the germline V gene (reference sequence), are LNHDA and SQIVND. The CDR3 runs 16 amino acids, cysteine and phenylalanine included. Here the CDR3 DNA is all that survives: 48 bases in frame from base 1. Relative to germline, V is 3 bases shorter and J is 5 bases shorter, with 17 bases between their ends.